The next 30 T cell receptor beta chains were all read from a single sample in a study of blood T cell repertoires in COVID-19. Sequenced by immunoSEQ multiplex PCR; TCRdb stores in-frame clones only, minus some. The sample has 350,000 or so clones, around 89% seen once. The sequenced material came from peripheral blood. The source is a woman aged 25 to 39 with COVID-19, enrolled during active disease.

This rearrangement joins TRBV18 to TRBJ1-1; 10 nucleotides agree with TRBD1. This CDR3 is 19 amino acids long. Germline CDR1 reads KGHSH; CDR2 reads LQKENI. V lost 0 bases to trimming and J lost 1 base; unmatched junction nucleotides: 11. The CDR3: CASSPPRLGDRGQNTEAFF. The CDR3, as DNA: TGTGCCAGCTCACCACCTCGTTTAGGGGACAGGGGACAGAACACTGAAGCTTTCTTT.

The chain is built from TRBV11-3 and TRBJ2-7, with a tentative D call TRBD2 (5 bases). V was clipped by 5 bases and J by 5 bases, with 16 bases between them. This CDR3 is built from 14 residues. Germline V gene sequence: CDR1 SGHNT, CDR2 YENEEA. CDR3 sequence reads: CASSPARGMNEQYF. DNA for the CDR3: TGTGCCAGCAGCCCTGCGAGAGGGATGAACGAGCAGTACTTC. Drawing the rest from reference TRBV11-3 and TRBJ2-7, the complete variable domain is EAGVVQSPRYKIIEKKQPVAFWCNPISGHNTLYWYLQNLGQGPELLIRYENEEAVDDSQLPKDRFSAERLKGVDSTLKIQPAELGDSAVYLCASSPARGMNEQYFGPGTRLTVT.

V usage is TRBV28 and J usage is TRBJ1-2; a weak D match, TRBD1 (5 bases). Looked up from germline, CDR1 is MDHEN and CDR2 is SYDVKM. V was shortened by 4 bases and J by 4 bases, with 40 bases between the two germline ends. This CDR3 contains 23 residues. In DNA, the CDR3 is TGTGCCAGCAGTTCACAGGTTCCCTCGCCTGCTGCTGCCATCGCCAGATTTTCCTATGGCTACACCTTC. It is translated as CASSSQVPSPAAAIARFSYGYTF.

The chain uses TRBV27 and TRBJ1-6, with TRBD1 as a possible D gene (6 bases). CDR1 and CDR2 (germline): MNHEY, SMNVEV (reference sequence). The V end lost 7 bases, the J end lost 0 bases, and 13 bases lay between the germline ends. The CDR3 extends over 16 amino acids. The CDR3 loop is CASKRQVDSYNSPLHF. DNA of the CDR3: TGTGCCAGCAAGAGACAGGTGGACTCCTATAATTCACCCCTCCACTTT.

A remark on this clone: The same CDR3 arises from other DNA sequences in this sample as well. The CDR3 spells CASSLGLAGGQETQYF. DNA of the CDR3: TGTGCCAGCAGCTTGGGACTAGCGGGGGGCCAAGAGACCCAGTACTTC. The chain combines TRBV7-2 with TRBJ2-5; 15 nucleotides agree with TRBD2. The CDR3 is 16 amino acids. Germline trimming cut 3 bases from V and 1 base from J; bases unmatched to any gene: 0. CDR1 and CDR2 (germline): SGHTA, FQGNSA.

This chain uses TRBV10-3 with TRBJ2-3; 9 positions match TRBD2. The germline CDR1 and CDR2 sequences are ENHRY and SYGVKD. The CDR3 has 15 residues. V lost 6 bases to trimming and J lost 6 bases; unmatched junction nucleotides: 10. CDR3 nucleotides: TGTGCCATCAGCTCCTCGGCGGGGGGGCCGGATACGCAGTATTTT. This encodes CAISSSAGGPDTQYF.

This chain joins TRBV18 and TRBJ2-1, with TRBD2 matching over 8 bases. V was clipped by 4 bases and J by 6 bases; unmatched bases: 5. The CDR3 totals 14 residues. CDR1 is KGHSH and CDR2 is LQKENI in the germline V gene. CDR3 protein: CASSRSGTSNEQFF. In nucleotides, the CDR3 is TGTGCCAGCTCACGATCCGGGACTAGCAATGAGCAGTTCTTC.

This clone has a single count. V usage is TRBV3-1 (or the pseudogene TRBV3-2) and J usage is TRBJ1-2, with D possibly being TRBD1 (6 bases). The CDR3 covers 15 residues. V was pared by 5 bases and J by 4 bases, with 17 bases between. The germline CDR1 and CDR2 sequences are LGHDT and YNNKEL (reference sequence). The CDR3 sequence is CASSATPGVGYGYTF. CDR3 nucleotides: TGTGCCAGCAGCGCTACCCCAGGGGTTGGCTATGGCTACACCTTC.

The rearrangement joins TRBV11-2 to TRBJ2-2; no firm D call. CDR3 length: 14 amino acids. Germline values: CDR1 SGHAT, CDR2 FQNNGV. V lost 6 bases and J 4 bases, leaving 12 bases between the germline ends. The CDR3 region has the DNA TGTGCCAGCAGGAGGCTAGTCTCCACCGGGGAGCTGTTTTTT. It translates to CASRRLVSTGELFF.

This chain connects TRBV16 to TRBJ1-1, with D tentatively TRBD1 (5 bases). CDR1 is KGHSY, CDR2 FQNENV, per germline. V lost 2 bases, J lost 7 bases, and 26 bases lay in between. CDR3 length: 18 residues. The CDR3 loop reads CASSQISGLGQADIEAFF. In nucleotides, the CDR3 is TGTGCCAGCAGCCAAATATCCGGCTTGGGGCAGGCGGACATTGAAGCTTTCTTT.

The V and J genes are TRBV7-2 and TRBJ1-6; D remains unclear. V was pared by 2 bases and J by 4 bases, with 6 bases between. The CDR3 contains 14 residues. Germline V gene data show CDR1 as SGHTA and CDR2 as FQGNSA. The CDR3 DNA is TGTGCCAGCAGCTTACGCCAGTATAATTCACCCCTCCACTTT. This codes for CASSLRQYNSPLHF.

This chain joins TRBV2 and TRBJ2-3; possible D gene TRBD2, 6 bases. The CDR3 is 17 residues long. Looked up from germline, CDR1 is SNHLY and CDR2 is FYNNEI. Trimming pared 0 bases from V and 8 bases from J, leaving 21 bases between. DNA of the CDR3: TGTGCCAGCAGTGAAGCGCTTCGAGCCCCCGCGGGGAGTACGCAGTATTTT. Residues: CASSEALRAPAGSTQYF.

The chain employs TRBV4-3 and TRBJ2-3, with 10 bases fitting TRBD2. The CDR3 extends over 15 amino acids. Germline values: CDR1 LGHNA, CDR2 YSLEER. Losses at the gene ends were 4 bases for V and 1 base for J; bases not matched to a gene: 2. The CDR3 sequence is CASSLGLAGTDTQYF. Written as DNA, the CDR3 is TGCGCCAGCAGCCTCGGACTAGCGGGCACAGATACGCAGTATTTT.

The chain employs TRBV5-1 and TRBJ1-2; TRBD1 might be the D (6 bases). The CDR3 extends over 14 amino acids. V was clipped by 2 bases and J by 2 bases, with 10 bases between them. Germline V gives CDR1 SGHRS, CDR2 YFSETQ. The CDR3 sequence: CASSLTTGNYGYTF. The CDR3 DNA reads as TGCGCCAGCAGCTTAACGACAGGAAACTATGGCTACACCTTC.

The genes are TRBV2 and TRBJ1-2; D is ambiguous. Trimming stripped 6 bases from V and 6 bases from J, with 5 bases between. This CDR3 has 10 amino acids. Germline assignment: CDR1 SNHLY and CDR2 FYNNEI. CDR3 nucleotide sequence: TGTGCCAGCAGGTTAGATGGCTACACCTTC. Translation: CASRLDGYTF.

This clone was seen just once. V and J are TRBV19 and TRBJ1-5; 7 bases are a match to TRBD1. CDR1 and CDR2 from the germline V gene are LNHDA and SQIVND (reference sequence). The CDR3 has 14 residues. The junction had 5 bases not matched to a gene; V was cut back by 5 bases and J by 4 bases. The CDR3 here is CASSVDRVNQPQHF. CDR3 sequence (DNA): TGTGCCAGTAGTGTTGACAGGGTTAATCAGCCCCAGCATTTT.

V usage is TRBV6-6 and J usage is TRBJ1-1, with TRBD1 matching over 8 bases. CDR1 and CDR2 from the germline V gene are MNHNY and SVGAGI (reference sequence). With V trimmed by 6 bases and J by 1 base, 4 bases remained unmatched. This CDR3 spans 14 amino acids. In nucleotides, the CDR3 is TGTGCCAGCAGCTTCGGGACAGGGAACACTGAAGCTTTCTTT. Its translation: CASSFGTGNTEAFF.

The chain links TRBV30 to TRBJ1-6; possible D gene TRBD1, 5 bases. This CDR3 spans 13 amino acids. Trimming shortened V by 8 bases and J by 8 bases, and 16 bases separated the two germline ends. CDR1 and CDR2 (germline): GTSNPN, SVGIG (reference sequence). CDR3 sequence reads: CATSQGADSPLHF. The CDR3 nucleotides are TGTGCCACGTCCCAGGGCGCCGATTCACCCCTCCACTTT.

The rearrangement joins TRBV28 to TRBJ2-1, with a tentative D call TRBD2 (6 bases). Germline CDR1 and CDR2: MDHEN and SYDVKM. The CDR3 has 13 amino acids. V was cut by 6 bases and J by 1 base, with 7 bases left in between. The CDR3 bases are TGTGCCAGCAGGCTAGCGTCCTACAATGAGCAGTTCTTC. Its protein is CASRLASYNEQFF.

DNA for the CDR3: TGTGCCAGCAGCTTGAGTAACACCATATATTTT. It specifies CASSLSNTIYF. The rearrangement uses TRBV7-9 and TRBJ1-3; D gene uncertain. The ends were cut back, 3 bases at V and 7 bases at J, with 4 bases in the middle. The CDR3 extends over 11 amino acids. Germline CDR1 SEHNR, CDR2 FQNEAQ (reference sequence). The whole variable domain, filled in from reference TRBV7-9 and TRBJ1-3, reads DTGVSQNPRHKITKRGQNVTFRCDPISEHNRLYWYRQTLGQGPEFLTYFQNEAQLEKSRLLSDRFSAERPKGSFSTLEIQRTEQGDSAMYLCASSLSNTIYFGEGSWLTVV.

This sequence joins TRBV7-2 and TRBJ2-7, with 8 nucleotides matching TRBD2. V lost 7 bases to trimming and J lost 4 bases; unmatched junction nucleotides: 12. The CDR3 extends over 15 amino acids. Looked up from germline, CDR1 is SGHTA and CDR2 is FQGNSA. The CDR3, as DNA: TGTGCCAGCACCTTTGGCGGGGGGTTTAATTACGAGCAGTACTTC. Translation: CASTFGGGFNYEQYF.

The chain carries TRBV30 and TRBJ2-3; perhaps TRBD2 as D (7 bases). CDR3 length: 15 residues. The V and J ends lost 2 bases and 1 base respectively, with 13 bases between them. The germline CDR1 and CDR2 sequences are GTSNPN and SVGIG (reference sequence). CDR3 DNA sequence: TGTGCCTGGAGTCCCATAGGGGGGGGCACAGATACGCAGTATTTT. Protein sequence: CAWSPIGGGTDTQYF.

This chain uses TRBV5-1 with TRBJ2-2; unclear D gene. V was pared by 1 base and J by 2 bases, with 9 bases between. This CDR3 is built from 15 residues. Germline V gives CDR1 SGHRS, CDR2 YFSETQ. In DNA form, the CDR3 reads TGCGCCAGCAGCTTGCAGGCCGTTAACACCGGGGAGCTGTTTTTT. Its translation: CASSLQAVNTGELFF.

This chain connects TRBV6-1 to TRBJ2-3; possibly TRBD2 for D (5 bases). Trimming removed 3 bases from V and 2 bases from J, with 18 bases in between. The germline V gene encodes CDR1 MNHNS and CDR2 SASEGT. This CDR3 has 17 residues. CDR3 sequence reads: CASSEKLSGGVTDTQYF. CDR3 coding DNA: TGTGCCAGCAGTGAGAAATTAAGCGGAGGAGTCACAGATACGCAGTATTTT.

This chain links TRBV7-6 with TRBJ2-2; TRBD1 matches at 8 bases. V trimming: 1 base; J trimming: 4 bases; junction bases outside the gene matches: 5. The CDR3 length is 16 residues. Germline assignment: CDR1 SGHVS and CDR2 FNYEAQ. This chain's CDR3 is CASSLVGRGLTGELFF. DNA for the CDR3: TGTGCCAGCAGCTTAGTTGGCAGGGGGCTCACCGGGGAGCTGTTTTTT. The full variable domain, completed using reference TRBV7-6 and TRBJ2-2, is GAGVSQSPRYKVTKRGQDVALRCDPISGHVSLYWYRQALGQGPEFLTYFNYEAQQDKSGLPNDRFSAERPEGSISTLTIQRTEQRDSAMYRCASSLVGRGLTGELFFGEGSRLTVL.

The rearrangement joins TRBV18 to TRBJ1-4; the D gene is possibly TRBD1 (5 bases). This CDR3 spans 14 amino acids. Germline V gene sequence: CDR1 KGHSH, CDR2 LQKENI. Trimming removed 3 bases from V and 7 bases from J, with 12 bases in between. The CDR3 region has the DNA TGTGCCAGCTCACCTCAGGGTGTTGTTGAAAAACTGTTTTTT. Its protein is CASSPQGVVEKLFF.

The chain couples TRBV6-5 to TRBJ2-1; 7 positions match TRBD1. CDR1 and CDR2 (germline): MNHEY, SVGAGI. With 5 bases clipped from V and 2 bases from J, the junction kept 3 bases outside the gene matches. This CDR3 spans 14 amino acids. The CDR3: CASSRDRTYNEQFF. CDR3 sequence (DNA): TGTGCCAGCAGTAGGGACAGAACCTACAATGAGCAGTTCTTC.

The gene calls are TRBV4-2 and TRBJ1-2, with a possible D match to TRBD1 (5 bases). Trimming pared 0 bases from V and 8 bases from J, leaving 19 bases between. The CDR3 consists of 16 residues. CDR1 is LGHNA and CDR2 is YNFKEQ in the germline V gene. In nucleotides, the CDR3 is TGTGCCAGCAGCCAAGATTGGGGCAGACGGGCGGGAGGCTACACCTTC. Translation gives CASSQDWGRRAGGYTF.

This chain uses TRBV6-5 with TRBJ1-2; D remains ambiguous. V gave up 6 bases and J gave up 8 bases, with 16 bases separating them. This CDR3 has 13 amino acids. Germline CDR1 and CDR2: MNHEY and SVGAGI. CDR3 nucleotides: TGTGCCAGCAGCTATGCGAGTACCGCCGGCTACACCTTC. This translates into CASSYASTAGYTF.

This rearrangement joins TRBV28 to TRBJ2-1; 8 bases match TRBD2. This CDR3 contains 14 residues. CDR1 is MDHEN, CDR2 SYDVKM, per germline. With V trimmed by 6 bases and J by 1 base, 2 bases remained unmatched. The CDR3 region is CASSGGGSYNEQFF. The DNA of the CDR3 is TGTGCCAGCAGCGGGGGGGGTTCCTACAATGAGCAGTTCTTC. The whole variable domain, remainder taken from reference TRBV28 and TRBJ2-1, is DVKVTQSSRYLVKRTGEKVFLECVQDMDHENMFWYRQDPGLGLRLIYFSYDVKMKEKGDIPEGYSVSREKKERFSLILESASTNQTSMYLCASSGGGSYNEQFFGPGTRLTVL.